This entry concerns a single TCR beta chain. The antigen is not known. This record belongs to a study of T-cell memory formation after mild COVID-19. Study at large: TCR clusters were mostly confined to one donor each. Study-level findings and limits: Clones that contracted clustered mainly in CM and EM if CD4+ and in EMRA if CD8+. Pre-infection memory harbored some responding clones, suggesting cross-reactive memory joined. Clonal second-wave expansions that peaked on day 37 had unconfirmed SARS-CoV-2 specificity.

TCRdb reprocessed the 5' RACE reads via MiXCR and lists one record per CDR3 protein. The sample lists about 130,000 distinct CDR3 sequences; roughly 6% were seen once. Trimming stripped 8 bases from V and 4 bases from J, with 12 bases between. The CDR3 loop spans 13 amino acids. The sample comprised PBMCs or a T cell subset sorted from them (not recorded which). This chain joins TRBV12-3 or TRBV12-4 and TRBJ1-3; D not certain. The sequence was obtained from an adult woman who had mild COVID-19 (a few samples of this study predate the infection). Cell type and time point are not known. The CDR3 bases are TGTGCCAGCGGCATGGCGGAAGGAAACACCATATATTTT. It codes for CASGMAEGNTIYF.